These T cell receptor beta chains were read from a single sample in a study of cytomegalovirus exposure and HLA in healthy donors. Sequenced by immunoSEQ multiplex PCR; TCRdb stores in-frame clones only, minus some. This table holds approximately 150,000 clones, approximately 85% found once. Sample: PBMCs. The origin of the receptors is a man in his forties or fifties in good health and CMV-seropositive. Both conserved end residues are part of each CDR3. Fields, in order: clone size, V gene, CDR3 length, D gene, J gene, CDR3 DNA, CDR3 protein. A D gene is named only where the DNA matches it firmly. Expanded clones are given a class, and other clones once, few, many or no size at all.

-,TRBV5-1,16,-,TRBJ2-7,TGCGCCAGCAGCTCTGAGGCAGTCCAAACCTCCTACGAGCAGTACTTC,CASSSEAVQTSYEQYF
-,TRBV19,12,-,TRBJ2-3,TGTGCCAGTAGTATAGATATCGGGATGCAGTATTTT,CASSIDIGMQYF
-,TRBV27,15,-,TRBJ2-7,TGTGCCAGCAGTTTCAGCGACGGGAGCTCCTACGAGCAGTACTTC,CASSFSDGSSYEQYF
few,TRBV7-9,13,TRBD1,TRBJ2-1,TGTTCCAGCCTCAGGGGGACCTACAATGAGCAGTTCTTC,CSSLRGTYNEQFF
-,TRBV5-1,14,-,TRBJ2-3,TGCGCCAGCAGCTTGACGACTAGTAGGGATACGCAGTATTTT,CASSLTTSRDTQYF
-,TRBV5-1,14,-,TRBJ2-1,TGCGCCAGCAGCCCCCGCGGGGCAATCCATGAGCAGTTCTTC,CASSPRGAIHEQFF
-,TRBV2,18,TRBD2,TRBJ2-3,TGTGCCAGCAGCAACACCCCCCAGACTAGCGGGAGCACAGATACGCAGTATTTT,CASSNTPQTSGSTDTQYF
-,TRBV6-4,16,TRBD2,TRBJ2-3,TGTGCCAGCAGTGAGAGCGGGAGAGTTCCCACAGATACGCAGTATTTT,CASSESGRVPTDTQYF
-,TRBV19,12,-,TRBJ1-5,TGTGCCAGTAGGGGGGCGAATCAGCCCCAGCATTTT,CASRGANQPQHF
-,TRBV6-5,13,TRBD2,TRBJ2-7,TGTGCCAGCAAATTAAGGACTAGTGGCGAGCAGTACTTC,CASKLRTSGEQYF
-,TRBV7-2,14,TRBD1,TRBJ1-4,TGTGCCAGCAGCTCCGGACAGGGTTATGAAAAACTGTTTTTT,CASSSGQGYEKLFF
-,TRBV6-5,15,-,TRBJ2-7,TGTGCCAGCAGCTTCCGTGAACCCAGCTCCTACGAGCAGTACTTC,CASSFREPSSYEQYF
-,TRBV29-1,13,-,TRBJ2-3,TGCAGCGAGGTAGAGGCGTCGTCAGATACGCAGTATTTT,CSEVEASSDTQYF
-,TRBV10-3,12,-,TRBJ2-5,TGTGCCATCAGTCCCGGGCAAGAGACCCAGTACTTC,CAISPGQETQYF
-,TRBV15,17,TRBD2,TRBJ2-5,TGTGCCACCAGCAGAGACCGCGGGGAGGGGATCCAAGAGACCCAGTACTTC,CATSRDRGEGIQETQYF
-,TRBV11-2,14,-,TRBJ1-1,TGTGCCAGCAGCTTAGGGGCAGCTAACACTGAAGCTTTCTTT,CASSLGAANTEAFF
-,TRBV28,15,TRBD1,TRBJ2-7,TGTGCCAGCAGTTTACTGGGACAGGGGCGCTACGAGCAGTACTTC,CASSLLGQGRYEQYF
few,TRBV9,15,TRBD2,TRBJ2-1,TGTGCCAGCAGCGTGACGCTAGCGGAGTACAATGAGCAGTTCTTC,CASSVTLAEYNEQFF
-,TRBV28,14,TRBD1,TRBJ2-7,TGTGCCAGCAAACCTGGACAGGACTCCTACGAGCAGTACTTC,CASKPGQDSYEQYF
-,TRBV5-1,15,TRBD1,TRBJ1-4,TGCGCCAGCAGCTCCCAACAGGGGATGGTGGAAAAACTGTTTTTT,CASSSQQGMVEKLFF
once,TRBV27,16,TRBD2,TRBJ2-5,TGTGCCAGCAGTTTCACCGGGACTAGCGCCCAAGAGACCCAGTACTTC,CASSFTGTSAQETQYF
once,TRBV30,14,TRBD2,TRBJ2-7,TGTGCCTGGAGTGTAGGCGGGAGCCACTACGAGCAGTACTTC,CAWSVGGSHYEQYF
-,TRBV2,14,TRBD1,TRBJ1-2,TGTGCCAGCAGTCCTTGGACAGGGGGCTCTGGCTACACCTTC,CASSPWTGGSGYTF
-,TRBV5-1,15,-,TRBJ2-2,TGCGCCAGCAGGAATAGTGCGGTGAACACCGGGGAGCTGTTTTTT,CASRNSAVNTGELFF
-,TRBV27,16,TRBD1,TRBJ2-7,TGTGCCAGCAGTGCCACCGGGACAGGAATTCCCTACGAGCAGTACTTC,CASSATGTGIPYEQYF
few,TRBV7-9,15,TRBD2,TRBJ2-1,TGTGCCAGCAGCTCCGGGACTACCCCCTACAATGAGCAGTTCTTC,CASSSGTTPYNEQFF
-,TRBV28,13,TRBD1,TRBJ1-4,TGTGCCAGCAGTGGAGGACAGGATGAAAAACTGTTTTTT,CASSGGQDEKLFF
few,TRBV18,16,TRBD1,TRBJ1-5,TGTGCCAGCTCACCACAAGGGAAGGGGGCTGGACAGCCCCAGCATTTT,CASSPQGKGAGQPQHF
few,TRBV2,15,TRBD2,TRBJ2-1,TGTGCCAGCAGTCGGGCTAGCGGGGGGTACAATGAGCAGTTCTTC,CASSRASGGYNEQFF
-,TRBV6-5,12,-,TRBJ1-5,-,CASSSSLQPQHF
-,TRBV7-2,14,-,TRBJ2-5,TGTGCCAGCAGCTTAGTTCCCCTAGCGGAGACCCAGTACTTC,CASSLVPLAETQYF
-,TRBV4-2,16,-,TRBJ2-3,TGTGCCAGCACCCCAAATGGGGGGTCTCACACAGATACGCAGTATTTT,CASTPNGGSHTDTQYF
-,TRBV11-2,14,-,TRBJ2-5,TGTGCCAGCAGCTACGGGACTTTACAAGAGACCCAGTACTTC,CASSYGTLQETQYF
-,TRBV11-2,14,TRBD1,TRBJ2-7,TGTGCCAGCAGCCGGGGACAGGGGCTGGTCGAGCAGTACTTC,CASSRGQGLVEQYF